This TCR beta chain was recovered during a study of CD8+CD57+ T cells in acquired aplastic anemia. Findings and caveats of the study: Patients and controls shared 25 to 30 CD8+ CDR3 sequences, which appeared highly expressed in patients and within their immunodominant clones.

In patients chosen for sequencing, flow cytometry had shown CD8+CD57+ cell expansion. At blood sampling, none of the patients had yet received therapy. V shed 6 bases and J shed 7 bases, with 16 bases lying between them. The V gene's germline CDR1 is SNHLY and CDR2 FYNNEI. The CDR3 runs to 14 residues. Profiling of TCR beta VDJ combinations and CDR3 sequences used genomic DNA as template. From the reads, TCRdb called clonotypes with MiXCR, one entry per CDR3 protein. This table holds 450,000 to 550,000 distinct CDR3 sequences, about a third found once. On this clonotype: What it recognizes is unknown.

J is TRBJ2-1 and V is TRBV2; no firm D call. Material for sequencing was sorted CD4+, CD8+, or CD8+CD57+ T cells (not recorded which) from PBMCs. This clonotype originated in a human donor with aplastic anemia. For the CDR3, the DNA is TGTGCCAGCAGCTCTCCCTCTGACGGGAATGAGCAGTTCTTC. Its protein product is CASSSPSDGNEQFF. The variable domain in full, completed from reference TRBV2 and TRBJ2-1, reads EPEVTQTPSHQVTQMGQEVILRCVPISNHLYFYWYRQILGQKVEFLVSFYNNEISEKSEIFDDQFSVERPDGSNFTLKIRSTKLEDSAMYFCASSSPSDGNEQFFGPGTRLTVL.